This is a list of T cell receptor beta chains from one sample in a study of T-cell reconstitution after alpha-beta-depleted transplantation in children. TCRdb analysed the PCR reads with MiXCR anew, one entry per CDR3 protein. Among some 100,000 distinct CDR3 sequences listed, 20% to 30% were seen once. Source: PBMCs, taken before TCRalphabeta/CD19-depleted stem cell transplant. The source of these receptors is a boy between 2 and 10 years old with acute lymphoblastic leukemia, due to receive a stem cell transplant. CDR3s include the opening cysteine and the closing phenylalanine or tryptophan. The D gene is left open where the match is weak. Rows give clone size only sometimes, using once, few, many, or a class for an expanded clone.

J: TRBJ2-7; V: TRBV10-2; length: 13; size: few; D: .; DNA: TGCGCCAGCAGTTTTACAGGGATTTACGAGCAGTACTTC; CDR3: CASSFTGIYEQYF
J: TRBJ2-7; V: TRBV12-3/TRBV12-4; length: 10; size: few; D: .; DNA: TGTGCCAGCAGCGGGGTGAGGCAGTACTTC; CDR3: CASSGVRQYF
J: TRBJ2-5; V: TRBV6-2/TRBV6-3; length: 16; size: .; D: TRBD2; DNA: TGTGCCAGCAGCCAGGGACTAGCGGTGTACCAAGAGACCCAGTACTTC; CDR3: CASSQGLAVYQETQYF
J: TRBJ1-6; V: TRBV5-1; length: 15; size: few; D: .; DNA: TGCGCCAGCAGCCGGCAGGGAAACTATAATTCACCCCTCCACTTT; CDR3: CASSRQGNYNSPLHF
J: TRBJ2-7; V: TRBV3-1; length: 15; size: few; D: TRBD2; DNA: TGTGCCAGCAGCCTTACTAGCGGAGGATGGGACGAGCAGTACTTC; CDR3: CASSLTSGGWDEQYF
J: TRBJ2-1; V: TRBV9; length: 15; size: few; D: TRBD2; DNA: TGTGCCAGCAGCGTAGTAGCGGGAGAGAGAAATGAGCAGTTCTTC; CDR3: CASSVVAGERNEQFF
J: TRBJ1-3; V: TRBV28; length: 13; size: few; D: TRBD1; DNA: TGTGCCAGCAGTCAGACAGGGGGAAACACCATATATTTT; CDR3: CASSQTGGNTIYF
J: TRBJ2-7; V: TRBV3-1; length: 15; size: .; D: TRBD1; DNA: TGTGCCAGCAGCCCGGGACAGGATAACTCCTACGAGCAGTACTTC; CDR3: CASSPGQDNSYEQYF
J: TRBJ2-3; V: TRBV28; length: 14; size: many; D: .; DNA: TGTGCCAGCCGCGGGACCCACAGCACAGATACGCAGTATTTT; CDR3: CASRGTHSTDTQYF
J: TRBJ1-3; V: TRBV4-1; length: 16; size: many; D: .; DNA: TGCGCCAGCAGCCAAGATCGGGGGACCGCTGGAAACACCATATATTTT; CDR3: CASSQDRGTAGNTIYF
J: TRBJ2-7; V: TRBV20-1; length: 13; size: .; D: TRBD1; DNA: TGCAGTGCCACTCGGGACAGATCCTACGAGCAGTACTTC; CDR3: CSATRDRSYEQYF
J: TRBJ2-7; V: TRBV7-9; length: 15; size: .; D: .; DNA: TGTGCCAGCAGCTCTCTACGGCTCAGCAACGGAAAGCAGTACTTC; CDR3: CASSSLRLSNGKQYF
J: TRBJ2-7; V: TRBV20-1; length: 14; size: .; D: TRBD2; DNA: TGCAGTGCTAGAGATCCAGCGGGGGTCTACGAGCAGTACTTC; CDR3: CSARDPAGVYEQYF
J: TRBJ2-3; V: TRBV5-6; length: 11; size: .; D: .; DNA: TGTGCCAGCAGCTCTTCAATTTCGCAGTATTTT; CDR3: CASSSSISQYF
J: TRBJ1-1; V: TRBV5-1; length: 15; size: few; D: .; DNA: TGCGCCAGCAGCTTGGAGGTGGCGGTGAACACTGAAGCTTTCTTT; CDR3: CASSLEVAVNTEAFF
J: TRBJ2-7; V: TRBV20-1; length: 14; size: .; D: TRBD1; DNA: TGCAGTGCTAGGGACAGGGCCCCATCCTACGAGCAGTACTTC; CDR3: CSARDRAPSYEQYF
J: TRBJ1-1; V: TRBV7-3; length: 15; size: .; D: TRBD1; DNA: TGTGCCAGCAGCCCCTTCGGGACAGAGAACACTGAAGCTTTCTTT; CDR3: CASSPFGTENTEAFF
J: TRBJ2-2; V: TRBV4-1; length: 17; size: few; D: TRBD2; DNA: TGCGCCAGCAGCCAATCTAGCGGAGGGGCCGGGACCGGGGAGCTGTTTTTT; CDR3: CASSQSSGGAGTGELFF
J: TRBJ2-2; V: TRBV20-1; length: 15; size: few; D: TRBD2; DNA: TGCAGTGCTAGAGCTAGCGGAGGGGCCACCGGGGAGCTGTTTTTT; CDR3: CSARASGGATGELFF
J: TRBJ2-3; V: TRBV9; length: 14; size: .; D: .; DNA: TGTGCCAGCAGCTGGAGCGGAGAGGCGGATACGCAGTATTTT; CDR3: CASSWSGEADTQYF
J: TRBJ2-1; V: TRBV20-1; length: 14; size: .; D: .; DNA: TGCAGTGCTAGTAGGCGGACCTTGAACAATGAGCAGTTCTTC; CDR3: CSASRRTLNNEQFF
J: TRBJ1-1; V: TRBV6-2/TRBV6-3; length: 12; size: .; D: .; DNA: TGTGCCAGCAGCCAAACGCCCCGGGAAGCTTTCTTT; CDR3: CASSQTPREAFF
J: TRBJ1-2; V: TRBV5-1; length: 14; size: few; D: TRBD1; DNA: TGCGCCAGCAGCTTGGAGCAGGGGGCCTCTGGCTACACCTTC; CDR3: CASSLEQGASGYTF
J: TRBJ2-7; V: TRBV5-1; length: 14; size: many; D: TRBD1; DNA: TGCGCCAGCAGCCGAACCGGACAGGGCTACGAGCAGTACTTC; CDR3: CASSRTGQGYEQYF
J: TRBJ2-3; V: TRBV5-4; length: 14; size: .; D: .; DNA: TGTGCCAGCAGCTGGACAGCTAGCACAGATACGCAGTATTTT; CDR3: CASSWTASTDTQYF
J: TRBJ2-1; V: TRBV28; length: 14; size: few; D: .; DNA: TGTGCCAGCACCTCCCCCAGCTCCTACAATGAGCAGTTCTTC; CDR3: CASTSPSSYNEQFF
J: TRBJ1-1; V: TRBV5-1; length: 14; size: few; D: TRBD1; DNA: TGCGCCAGCAGCTCGGGGACAGATTTCACTGAAGCTTTCTTT; CDR3: CASSSGTDFTEAFF
J: TRBJ1-6; V: TRBV28; length: 14; size: .; D: .; DNA: TGTGCCAGCAGTTTACGCCAGGGGCATTCACCCCTCCACTTT; CDR3: CASSLRQGHSPLHF
J: TRBJ2-7; V: TRBV11-2; length: 18; size: .; D: TRBD2; DNA: TGTGCCAGCAGCTTATATATTGCTAGCGGGAGGTCTTCCTACGAGCAGTACTTC; CDR3: CASSLYIASGRSSYEQYF
J: TRBJ2-7; V: TRBV3-1; length: 14; size: few; D: .; DNA: TGTGCCAGCAGCCCCCGAGTGCGTGTCTACGAGCAGTACTTC; CDR3: CASSPRVRVYEQYF
J: TRBJ2-6; V: TRBV14; length: 13; size: few; D: .; DNA: TGTGCCAGCAGCCAAGGTGGGGCCAACGTCCTGACTTTC; CDR3: CASSQGGANVLTF
J: TRBJ2-3; V: TRBV7-8; length: 15; size: few; D: .; DNA: TGTGCCAGCAGCTTAGTCGGCGGGACCCCTAACACGCAGTATTTT; CDR3: CASSLVGGTPNTQYF
J: TRBJ1-6; V: TRBV5-1; length: 16; size: few; D: .; DNA: TGCGCCAGCAGCTTGGAGGGGGGACACCTCAATTCACCCCTCCACTTT; CDR3: CASSLEGGHLNSPLHF
J: TRBJ1-5; V: TRBV20-1; length: 14; size: .; D: .; DNA: TGCAGTGCTAGGACGGATTATAGCAATCAGCCCCAGCATTTT; CDR3: CSARTDYSNQPQHF
J: TRBJ2-3; V: TRBV18; length: 12; size: .; D: .; DNA: TGTGCCAGCTCATCTCAGGTCGATACGCAGTATTTT; CDR3: CASSSQVDTQYF